This T cell receptor (beta chain) was found in a study of blood T cell repertoires in COVID-19. Study-level information: The samples span acute and convalescent COVID-19 from the United States, Italy and Spain.

The germline CDR1 and CDR2 sequences are ENHRY and SYGVKD. The CDR3 loop spans 12 amino acids. V was shortened by 3 bases and J by 5 bases, with 5 bases between the two germline ends. Original processing notes: Amplifying reference gene primers gave estimates of nucleated cell counts. Assay: immunoSEQ multiplex PCR; the TCRdb copy retains only in-frame clones and omits some. Clone size and V and J calls were adopted from that table, with D and trimming inferred from the DNA. Among more than 150,000 clones listed, around 80% were seen once. V gene TRBV10-3 combines with J gene TRBJ1-5; D unresolved. The sequence was obtained from a human donor in a cohort sampled during active COVID-19. The sequenced material came from peripheral blood. The CDR3 DNA follows: TGTGCCATCAGTGACGGTTATCAGCCCCAGCATTTT. Its protein is CAISDGYQPQHF.